A selection of T cell receptor beta chains follows, all from one sample in a study of shared T cell receptors in the human thymus. The table came from immunoSEQ multiplex PCR; TCRdb's copy has only in-frame clones and leaves some out. The sample consists of 700,000 to 750,000 clones, roughly 85% of them appearing once. The sample was also reused in another study, on human thymus T cells.

Sample: thymocytes. These receptors were collected from a girl under three years old with a congenital heart defect. Each CDR3 is given with its conserved first and last residue. The D gene is left open where the match is weak. Clone size is shown for a subset of rows, as once, few, many or a class of expanded clone.

J gene | D gene | V gene | clone size | CDR3 protein | CDR3 DNA
TRBJ2-7 | TRBD1 | TRBV28 | - | CASSRDRRGYEQYF | TGTGCCAGCAGCCGGGACAGAAGAGGCTACGAGCAGTACTTC
TRBJ1-2 | - | TRBV6-5 | - | CASSDYTGSEDGYTF | TGTGCCAGCAGTGACTACACAGGGAGTGAAGATGGCTACACCTTC
TRBJ2-5 | - | TRBV6-5 | - | CASSDRDTKTQYF | TGTGCCAGCAGTGACCGGGACACAAAGACCCAGTACTTC
TRBJ2-1 | - | TRBV7-9 | once | CASNFLNEQFF | TGTGCCAGCAACTTCCTCAATGAGCAGTTCTTC
TRBJ1-6 | - | TRBV15 | - | CATSSSRSGPRNSPLHF | TGTGCCACCAGCTCTTCGAGGTCAGGGCCCCGTAATTCACCCCTCCACTTT
TRBJ2-7 | TRBD1 | TRBV5-8 | - | CASSFVGTGRNEQYF | TGTGCCAGCAGCTTTGTTGGGACAGGGAGGAACGAGCAGTACTTC
TRBJ1-4 | TRBD1 | TRBV13 | - | CASSQGQGHGNEKLFF | TGTGCCAGCAGCCAGGGACAGGGTCATGGTAATGAAAAACTGTTTTTT
TRBJ2-3 | - | TRBV2 | few | CASSAVEALDTQYF | TGTGCCAGCAGCGCAGTCGAAGCGCTAGATACGCAGTATTTT
TRBJ1-6 | - | TRBV5-1 | once | CASSLVATNSPLHF | TGCGCCAGCAGCTTGGTGGCCACCAATTCACCCCTCCACTTT
TRBJ2-3 | - | TRBV21-1 | - | CASSKARGRPNNTDTQYF | TGTGCCAGCAGCAAAGCGCGTGGCAGGCCAAATAACACAGATACGCAGTATTTT
TRBJ1-2 | - | TRBV5-1 | once | CASSSRGTPALYGYTF | TGCGCCAGCAGCTCTCGAGGGACACCCGCCCTCTATGGCTACACCTTC
TRBJ1-1 | TRBD1 | TRBV7-6 | - | CASSPSPGTGTTIKWNTEAFF | TGTGCCAGCAGCCCAAGTCCCGGGACAGGGACGACGATCAAGTGGAACACTGAAGCTTTCTTT
TRBJ2-5 | - | TRBV25-1 | - | CASSEFWTPIGETQYF | TGTGCCAGCAGTGAATTCTGGACTCCGATCGGAGAGACCCAGTACTTC
TRBJ2-1 | TRBD2 | TRBV29-1 | - | CSVDSSGGNGSYNEQFF | TGCAGCGTTGATAGTAGCGGGGGAAATGGCTCCTACAATGAGCAGTTCTTC
TRBJ2-1 | - | TRBV30 | - | CAWSVPTLASYNEQFF | TGTGCCTGGAGTGTACCGACACTTGCCTCCTACAATGAGCAGTTCTTC
TRBJ2-7 | - | TRBV5-6 | - | CASSFPGHPNRSYEQYF | TGTGCCAGCAGCTTCCCCGGACACCCCAATAGGTCCTACGAGCAGTACTTC
TRBJ1-2 | - | TRBV4-3 | - | CASSNKALANYGYTF | TGCGCCAGCAGCAATAAGGCCCTAGCTAACTATGGCTACACCTTC
TRBJ1-5 | TRBD1 | TRBV6-1 | - | CASGTGGLGNQPQHF | TGTGCCAGCGGGACAGGGGGCTTGGGAAATCAGCCCCAGCATTTT
TRBJ1-2 | TRBD1 | TRBV19 | few | CASSIPRADRVYTF | TGTGCCAGTAGCATCCCGCGGGCTGACAGGGTCTACACCTTC
TRBJ1-2 | TRBD1 | TRBV7-2 | once | CASSLGPQGGGGYTF | TGTGCCAGCAGCTTGGGACCCCAGGGGGGAGGCGGCTACACCTTC
TRBJ1-1 | - | TRBV27 | - | CASSWRRKIKNTEAFF | TGTGCCAGCAGTTGGCGGCGGAAAATTAAGAACACTGAAGCTTTCTTT
TRBJ2-7 | TRBD2 | TRBV14 | - | CASSQEGGGGEQYF | TGTGCCAGCAGCCAAGAGGGGGGGGGTGGCGAGCAGTACTTC
TRBJ1-2 | TRBD1 | TRBV19 | - | CASSISGQAQANYGYTF | TGTGCCAGTAGTATATCGGGACAGGCGCAAGCTAACTATGGCTACACCTTC
TRBJ2-1 | TRBD2 | TRBV18 | - | CASSPPTSGSGNEQFF | TGTGCCAGCTCACCACCAACTAGCGGGTCTGGCAATGAGCAGTTCTTC
TRBJ2-1 | - | TRBV5-6 | - | CASSLELSESSYNEQFF | TGTGCCAGCAGCTTGGAACTATCCGAAAGCTCCTACAATGAGCAGTTCTTC
TRBJ1-1 | - | TRBV5-1 | - | CASSLFERQASEAFF | TGCGCCAGCAGCTTGTTCGAAAGGCAGGCATCTGAAGCTTTCTTT